The clone carrying this TCR beta chain has a count of ten or more. Its antigen remains unidentified. This record belongs to a study of glioma-infiltrating T cells. The iRepertoire nested amplicon-rescue multiplex PCR amplified TCR alpha and beta CDR3s from RNA. Input was about 85-450 ng of tissue mRNA or PBMC total RNA. Each CDR3 protein gets one entry after TCRdb re-called the multiplex PCR reads with MiXCR. The sample includes more than 95,000 distinct CDR3 sequences, approximately 28% seen only once; the top ten take roughly 46%. The germline CDR1 and CDR2 sequences are MNHNS and SASEGT. The germline V and J ends were trimmed by 3 bases and 0 bases, with 6 bases remaining between them. The CDR3 sequence is 14 residues long. Study findings and constraints: Non-neoplastic patients had below-expected tissue-blood divergence, while all gliomas exceeded expectation. Only very few CDR3 sequences appeared in both tissue and blood.

The TCR comes from a human donor with low-grade glioma or glioblastoma, undergoing nonglioma brain surgery, or in good health (not recorded which). The rearrangement uses TRBV6-1 and TRBJ1-5; no clear D gene. Input material: glioma tissue, nonneoplastic brain tissue, or PBMCs (not recorded which). CDR3 coding DNA: TGTGCCAGCAGTGAGACCCATAGCAATCAGCCCCAGCATTTT. This sequence encodes CASSETHSNQPQHF.